The source of this T cell receptor (beta chain) is a study of shared T cell receptors in the human thymus. Libraries were prepared by immunoSEQ multiplex PCR; TCRdb keeps only in-frame clonotypes and omits some of them. The sample carries roughly 700,000 clones, roughly 90% recorded once. This clone was recorded once. The germline CDR1 and CDR2 sequences are MNHEY and SVGAGI. The V gene lost 5 bases and the J gene lost 3 bases, with 16 bases spanning the gap. The CDR3 consists of 15 residues. These same data were also listed under a study on human thymus T cells. In that study: Resections from corrective heart surgery supplied the thymus tissue. The authors found apparently biased V and J gene usage in thymic and blood repertoires. Related research found strongly overlapping thymic repertoires in unrelated individuals.

The chain carries TRBV6-5 and TRBJ1-1; D is possibly TRBD1 (5 bases). Sequences were obtained from thymocytes. This sequence was found in a boy under two years old with a congenital heart defect. CDR3 protein: CASSPDGGGYTEAFF. The CDR3 DNA is TGTGCCAGCAGTCCGGACGGGGGAGGGTACACTGAAGCTTTCTTT.